This T cell receptor (beta chain) stems from a study of CD8 T cells in Susac syndrome. Study-level findings and limits: That the number of individuals in its TCR sequencing and HLA analysis was relatively small was acknowledged by the study.

Notes on this clonotype: Its antigen is not identified.

CDR3 length equals 13 residues. CDR1 is SGDLS, CDR2 YYNGEE, per germline. V lost 1 base to trimming and J lost 8 bases, with 10 bases between them. When the RNA was reverse transcribed, random hexamers were used with an input of roughly 0.5 to 1 ug. TCRdb recomputed calls from the immunoSEQ multiplex PCR reads with MiXCR, one row per CDR3 protein. Of under 200,000 distinct CDR3 sequences in the sample, 95% are singletons; the top ten hold around 0.1%. This sequence originates from a human donor in good health. The chain combines TRBV9 with TRBJ2-1; unclear D gene. The specimen was CD4+ T cells from PBMCs. CDR3 bases: TGTGCCAGCAGCGTATGGAGTAACGATGAGCAGTTCTTC. Translation: CASSVWSNDEQFF.